This T cell receptor (beta chain) stems from a study of T cell responses to AZD1222 COVID-19 vaccine. Study-level points and caveats: Recipients of two AZD1222 doses showed rising Spike-specific TCR breadth and depth. Just 6 or 7 people given AZD1222 tested seropositive at baseline. Regions 160-218 and 743-854 dominated among vaccine-associated CD4 TCRs spanning spike.

V dropped 3 bases and J dropped 10; count of bases not matched to a gene: 13. CDR3 length: 16 amino acids. The germline gives CDR1 ENHRY, CDR2 SYGVKD. The protocol was immunoSEQ multiplex PCR, while the TCRdb copy is restricted to in-frame clones and leaves out a portion. The sample contains some 100,000 clones, around 89% of which appear only once. In its sample, this clone was seen once. Its matching antigen is unknown. Material: peripheral blood, obtained 28 days after the second AZD1222 dose. V gene TRBV10-3 combines with J gene TRBJ2-1; 9 bases fit TRBD1. This TCR came from an adult who received the AZD1222 COVID-19 vaccine. The CDR3 DNA sequence: TGTGCCATCAGTGACGCCGGGACAGGGTTGGTCAAGGAGCAGTTCTTC. This translates into CAISDAGTGLVKEQFF.